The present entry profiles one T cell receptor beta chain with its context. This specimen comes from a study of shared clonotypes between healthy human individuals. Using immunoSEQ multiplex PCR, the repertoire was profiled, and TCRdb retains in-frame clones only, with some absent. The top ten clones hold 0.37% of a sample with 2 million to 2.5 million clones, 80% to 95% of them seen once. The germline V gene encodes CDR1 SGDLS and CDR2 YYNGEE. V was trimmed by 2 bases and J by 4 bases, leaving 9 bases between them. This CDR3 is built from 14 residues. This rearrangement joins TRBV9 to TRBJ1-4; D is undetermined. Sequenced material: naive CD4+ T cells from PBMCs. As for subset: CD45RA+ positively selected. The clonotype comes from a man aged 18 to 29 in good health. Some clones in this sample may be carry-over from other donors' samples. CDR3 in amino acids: CASSVLPGNEKLFF. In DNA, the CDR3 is TGTGCCAGCAGCGTCCTGCCGGGTAATGAAAAACTGTTTTTT.